This T cell receptor (beta chain) was retrieved from a study of blood T cell repertoires in COVID-19. The wider study: Donors in the United States, Italy and Spain gave samples during acute or convalescent COVID-19.

As originally analysed: How many nucleated cells were present was estimated from reference gene primer amplification. The repertoire was sequenced with immunoSEQ multiplex PCR; TCRdb's copy has only in-frame clones and lacks some. That table is the source of V, J and clone size, and D and trimming were worked out from the DNA. This table holds some 160,000 clones, around nine tenths found once. Unmatched junction bases numbered 5, after V lost 6 bases and J lost 7 bases. From germline, CDR1 is MNHEY and CDR2 SVGAGI. The CDR3 length is 13 residues. The TCR sequence derives from a man aged 50 to 59 who had recovered from COVID-19. The rearrangement uses TRBV6-5 and TRBJ1-4, with 7 bases identical to TRBD1. The material sequenced was peripheral blood. The CDR3 DNA is TGTGCCAGCAGAACAGGGGATAGTGAAAAACTGTTTTTT. Protein product: CASRTGDSEKLFF.